One sample yielded the 19 T cell receptor beta chains listed below, sequenced in a study of breast tumors, draining lymph nodes, adjacent tissues. The lymph nodes were axillary draining lymph nodes from breast cancer patients. TCRdb re-called the multiplex PCR reads with MiXCR, one entry per CDR3 protein. This table holds about 150,000 distinct CDR3 sequences, approximately 20% found once. Material for sequencing was axillary lymph node tissue. The receptors derive from a female donor with breast cancer. Some clones in this sample may be carry-over from other donors' samples.

The sample holds a few counts of this clonotype. J is TRBJ2-5 and V is TRBV5-1, with TRBD2 identical over 11 bases. Losses at the gene ends were 1 base for V and 7 bases for J; bases not matched to a gene: 15. The CDR3 spans 18 residues. Germline V lookup: CDR1 SGHRS, CDR2 YFSETQ. The CDR3 protein is CASSLSTSGAKMVGTQYF. CDR3 DNA sequence: TGCGCCAGCAGCTTGTCGACTAGCGGGGCCAAAATGGTCGGGACCCAGTACTTC.

Note on this clonotype: This could be a read error, since a much larger clone is one nucleotide away. This chain uses TRBV7-2 with TRBJ2-3; no definite D call. Germline V gives CDR1 SGHTA, CDR2 FQGNSA. The CDR3 has 13 amino acids. CDR3 in DNA: TGTGCCAGCAGCCCTCAGACTGACGATACGCAGTGTTTT. The encoded protein is CASSPQTDDTQCF.

This clonotype was seen just once. The chain carries TRBV28 and TRBJ1-5, with 11 bases aligning to TRBD1. The germline V gene has CDR1 MDHEN and CDR2 SYDVKM. V lost 4 bases to trimming and J lost 4 bases; unmatched junction nucleotides: 6. CDR3 size: 16 residues. As DNA, the CDR3 is TGTGCCAGCAGTTCACACGGACAGGGGGCAAATCAGCCCCAGCATTTT. Translating gives CASSSHGQGANQPQHF.

At least ten counts were recorded for this clonotype. The chain combines TRBV12-3 or TRBV12-4 with TRBJ2-1, with D perhaps TRBD2 (6 bases). The CDR3 is 13 amino acids. Between the trimmed V and J ends, which lost 7 bases and 2 bases, there was a span of 9 bases. CDR3 DNA sequence: TGTGCCAGCACTACGGGGGCCTACAATGAGCAGTTCTTC. Amino acid sequence: CASTTGAYNEQFF.

The chain employs TRBV19 and TRBJ1-5, with D perhaps matching TRBD1 (6 bases). Deletions cut 5 bases from V and 5 bases from J, with 16 bases between. There are 15 residues in the CDR3. The germline CDR1 and CDR2 sequences are LNHDA and SQIVND (reference sequence). The chain's CDR3 is CASSDIGGGDQPQHF. CDR3 sequence (DNA): TGTGCCAGTAGTGATATCGGGGGCGGGGATCAGCCCCAGCATTTT. Together with reference TRBV19 and TRBJ1-5, the CDR3 gives the full variable domain: DGGITQSPKYLFRKEGQNVTLSCEQNLNHDAMYWYRQDPGQGLRLIYYSQIVNDFQKGDIAEGYSVSREKKESFPLTVTSAQKNPTAFYLCASSDIGGGDQPQHFGDGTRLSIL.

This clonotype was seen at least ten times. The chain uses TRBV20-1 and TRBJ1-5; 8 bases are shared with TRBD1. With V trimmed by 0 bases and J by 3 bases, 7 bases remained unmatched. The CDR3 runs to 16 residues. Germline-derived CDR1 and CDR2 are DFQATT and SNEGSKA (reference sequence). The CDR3 loop is CSARDASDRDNQPQHF. The CDR3 coding sequence is TGCAGTGCTAGAGATGCATCGGACAGGGACAATCAGCCCCAGCATTTT.

This clonotype has only a few counts. This may arise from a read error, as a much more abundant clone is one base away. No conserved phenylalanine or tryptophan ends this CDR3, so it is likely a read error. The J gene is TRBJ2-7, the V gene TRBV20-1, with D possibly matching TRBD2 (6 bases). The CDR3 totals 17 residues. CDR1 is DFQATT, CDR2 SNEGSKA, per germline (reference sequence). Trimming cost V 3 bases and J 5 bases, with 26 bases left between them. DNA of the CDR3: TGCAGTGCTAGGAGCTGGACGGGGGATCCTACGGCGAACGAGCAGTACTCC. It codes for CSARSWTGDPTANEQYS.

Only a few counts were recorded for this clonotype. This may come from a read error, since a much larger clone is one base off. V usage is TRBV6-5 and J usage is TRBJ1-4; TRBD1 matches 9 bases. The CDR3 sequence is 17 residues long. Losses at the gene ends were 4 bases for V and 8 bases for J; bases not matched to a gene: 14. Germline V gives CDR1 MNHEY, CDR2 SVGAGI. The CDR3 loop is CASSLITNRGRPEKLFF. In nucleotides, the CDR3 is TGTGCCAGCAGTTTGATTACCAACAGGGGGCGCCCGGAAAAACTGTTTTTT.

V and J are TRBV27 and TRBJ2-5, with 8 bases aligning to TRBD1. CDR1 MNHEY and CDR2 SMNVEV come from the germline V gene (reference sequence). This CDR3 is built from 15 residues. The V and J ends lost 3 bases and 7 bases, in that order; junction bases with no gene match: 10. CDR3: CASSLAAGGAGTQYF. The CDR3 DNA sequence: TGTGCCAGCAGTTTGGCAGCAGGGGGCGCGGGGACCCAGTACTTC.

The chain links TRBV6-6 to TRBJ2-7; 12 bases are a match to TRBD1. The V gene end was trimmed by 1 base and the J gene end by 6 bases; junction bases not matched to a gene: 4. CDR3 length: 15 amino acids. CDR1 is MNHNY, CDR2 SVGAGI, per germline (reference sequence). CDR3 in amino acids: CASSYYGTGGVEQYF. For the CDR3, the DNA is TGTGCCAGCAGTTACTACGGGACAGGGGGCGTCGAGCAGTACTTC.

This clonotype appeared many times. This sequence joins TRBV20-1 and TRBJ2-2, with 14 bases that match TRBD2. This CDR3 region has 17 residues. Trimming at V came to 3 bases and at J to 1 base, leaving 4 bases not matched to a gene. Germline values: CDR1 DFQATT, CDR2 SNEGSKA (reference sequence). CDR3: CSARGLAGVRNTGELFF. The CDR3 DNA reads TGCAGTGCTAGGGGACTAGCGGGAGTCAGGAACACCGGGGAGCTGTTTTTT.

This clonotype showed up many times. V and J are TRBV12-3 or TRBV12-4 and TRBJ2-5; tentative D call: TRBD2 (6 bases). The V end lost 3 bases, the J end lost 5 bases, and 16 bases lay between the germline ends. CDR3 size: 15 residues. CDR3: CASSFREWAMETQYF. CDR3 bases: TGTGCCAGCAGTTTTCGGGAGTGGGCGATGGAGACCCAGTACTTC.

This clonotype was seen many times. This chain joins TRBV29-1 and TRBJ2-5, with 7 bases that match TRBD2. The CDR3 runs to 12 residues. CDR1 is SQVTM and CDR2 is ANQGSEA in the germline V gene. V was clipped by 3 bases and J by 8 bases; unmatched bases: 6. CDR3 amino acids: CSVDVAGQTQYF. As DNA, the CDR3 is TGCAGCGTTGATGTAGCGGGTCAAACCCAGTACTTC.

In its sample, this clonotype was seen many times. The chain has TRBV7-2 and TRBJ2-7; TRBD2 matches 7 bases. Germline loops: CDR1 SGHTA, CDR2 FQGNSA. V lost 2 bases to trimming and J lost 7 bases; unmatched junction nucleotides: 11. The CDR3 runs to 15 residues. The CDR3 coding sequence is TGTGCCAGCAGCTTAAGAACTAGCGCCGCTAGAGAGCAGTACTTC. This encodes CASSLRTSAAREQYF.

This clonotype was seen at least ten times. The genes are TRBV20-1 and TRBJ2-3; 13 nucleotides align to TRBD2. Germline CDR1 and CDR2: DFQATT and SNEGSKA (reference sequence). This CDR3 has 15 residues. With 0 bases clipped from V and 5 bases from J, the junction kept 2 bases outside the gene matches. This CDR3 reads CSARDTSGREDTQYF. The CDR3 DNA reads TGCAGTGCTAGAGATACTAGCGGGAGGGAAGATACGCAGTATTTT.

For this clonotype: A much more abundant neighbour one base away suggests this may be a read error. This sequence joins TRBV19 and TRBJ2-3; D is undetermined. Germline V gene data show CDR1 as LNHDA and CDR2 as SQIVND (reference sequence). There are 13 residues in the CDR3. Trimming took 5 bases from V and 2 from J, leaving 8 bases between them. The CDR3 spells CASSQRDTDTQYF. CDR3 nucleotides: TGTGCCAGTAGTCAGAGAGACACAGATACGCAGTATTTT. Using reference TRBV19 and TRBJ2-3 for the parts outside the CDR3, the full variable domain is DGGITQSPKYLFRKEGQNVTLSCEQNLNHDAMYWYRQDPGQGLRLIYYSQIVNDFQKGDIAEGYSVSREKKESFPLTVTSAQKNPTAFYLCASSQRDTDTQYFGPGTRLTVL.

This clonotype was recorded at least ten times. The chain links TRBV20-1 to TRBJ1-5; D might be TRBD1 (6 bases). Germline-derived CDR1 and CDR2 are DFQATT and SNEGSKA (reference sequence). CDR3 size: 14 residues. Trimming pared 3 bases from V and 0 bases from J, leaving 9 bases between. CDR3 sequence reads: CSASRTDSNQPQHF. The CDR3 DNA sequence: TGCAGTGCTAGTAGGACAGATAGCAATCAGCCCCAGCATTTT.

This rearrangement joins TRBV29-1 to TRBJ1-1; D remains unclear. The CDR3 runs 13 residues. The germline gives CDR1 SQVTM, CDR2 ANQGSEA. V dropped 5 bases and J dropped 4 bases, with 14 bases sitting between them. CDR3: CSVLDAGATEAFF. As DNA, the CDR3 is TGCAGCGTTCTGGACGCGGGAGCCACTGAAGCTTTCTTT. Full variable domain (rest looked up from reference TRBV29-1 and TRBJ1-1): SAVISQKPSRDICQRGTSLTIQCQVDSQVTMMFWYRQQPGQSLTLIATANQGSEATYESGFVIDKFPISRPNLTFSTLTVSNMSPEDSSIYLCSVLDAGATEAFFGQGTRLTVV.

This clonotype was seen repeatedly, ten times or more. This chain joins TRBV5-6 and TRBJ2-7, with TRBD2 matching over 12 bases. Germline V gene data show CDR1 as SGHDT and CDR2 as YYEEEE. The CDR3 is 15 residues long. The V and J ends lost 5 bases and 3 bases, in that order; junction bases with no gene match: 6. For the CDR3, the DNA is TGTGCCAGCAGTCCGACTAGCGGGAGCATCTACGAGCAGTACTTC. It yields the protein CASSPTSGSIYEQYF.